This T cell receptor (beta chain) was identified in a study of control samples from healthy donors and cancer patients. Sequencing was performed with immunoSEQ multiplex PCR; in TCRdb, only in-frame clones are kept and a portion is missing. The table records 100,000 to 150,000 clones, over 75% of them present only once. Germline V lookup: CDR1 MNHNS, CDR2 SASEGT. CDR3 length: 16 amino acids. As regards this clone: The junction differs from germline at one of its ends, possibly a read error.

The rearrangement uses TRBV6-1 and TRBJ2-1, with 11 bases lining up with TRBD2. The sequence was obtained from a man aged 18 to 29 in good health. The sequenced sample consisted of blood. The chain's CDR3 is CASSESVAGGYSEQFF. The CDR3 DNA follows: TGTGCCAGCAGTGAATCCGTAGCGGGAGGGTACAGTGAGCAGTTCTTC.